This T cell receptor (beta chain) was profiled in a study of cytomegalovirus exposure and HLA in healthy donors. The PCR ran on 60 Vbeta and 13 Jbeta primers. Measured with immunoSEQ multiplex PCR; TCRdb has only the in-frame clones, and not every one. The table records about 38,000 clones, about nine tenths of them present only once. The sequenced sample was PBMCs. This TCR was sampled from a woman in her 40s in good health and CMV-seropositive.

This chain's CDR3 is CASSSNPQGNGSYNEQFF. CDR3 DNA: TGTGCCAGCAGCTCTAACCCACAGGGGAATGGTTCCTACAATGAGCAGTTCTTC. The genes are TRBV9 and TRBJ2-1, with 7 bases aligning to TRBD1. V was pared by 4 bases and J by 1 base, with 14 bases of the junction left unmatched. The CDR3 is 18 residues long. Germline assignment: CDR1 SGDLS and CDR2 YYNGEE.